This T cell receptor beta chain was identified in a study of molecular identifiers for immune sequencing clone quantification. CDR3 length: 19 amino acids. Looked up from germline, CDR1 is MDHEN and CDR2 is SYDVKM. In regard to this clonotype: Mismatch with germline at one junction end may stem from a read error.

TCRdb itself ran the PCR reads through MiXCR, one entry per CDR3 protein. The sample shows over 550,000 distinct CDR3 sequences, approximately 24% of them seen only once. The sequencing input was naive CD8+ T cells from blood, with Jurkat cell RNA spiked in. The subset denotes: FACS-sorted CD8+CD4-CCR7+CD45RA+ naive T cells. The rearrangement uses TRBV28 and TRBJ2-7; TRBD2 matches 10 bases. This TCR derives from a human donor in good health. Some libraries in this study had Jurkat cell RNA spiked in. CDR3 nucleotides: TGTGCCAGCAGTTTGACTGGCTCGCGACTAGCGGGTCGCCCGTGGGAGCAGCACTTC. Protein product: CASSLTGSRLAGRPWEQHF.